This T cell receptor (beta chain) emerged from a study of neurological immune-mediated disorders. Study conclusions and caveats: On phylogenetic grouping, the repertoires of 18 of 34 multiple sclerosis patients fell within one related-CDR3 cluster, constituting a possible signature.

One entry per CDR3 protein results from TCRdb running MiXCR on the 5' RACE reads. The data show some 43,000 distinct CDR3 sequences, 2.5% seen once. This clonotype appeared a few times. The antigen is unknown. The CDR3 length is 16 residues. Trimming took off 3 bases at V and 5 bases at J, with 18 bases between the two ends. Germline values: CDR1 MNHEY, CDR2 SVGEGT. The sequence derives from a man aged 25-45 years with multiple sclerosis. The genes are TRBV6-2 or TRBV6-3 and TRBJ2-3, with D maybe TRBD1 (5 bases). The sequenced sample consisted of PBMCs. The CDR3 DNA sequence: TGTGCCAGCAGTTATGGGCGGACACCCCACGGAGATACGCAGTATTTT. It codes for CASSYGRTPHGDTQYF.